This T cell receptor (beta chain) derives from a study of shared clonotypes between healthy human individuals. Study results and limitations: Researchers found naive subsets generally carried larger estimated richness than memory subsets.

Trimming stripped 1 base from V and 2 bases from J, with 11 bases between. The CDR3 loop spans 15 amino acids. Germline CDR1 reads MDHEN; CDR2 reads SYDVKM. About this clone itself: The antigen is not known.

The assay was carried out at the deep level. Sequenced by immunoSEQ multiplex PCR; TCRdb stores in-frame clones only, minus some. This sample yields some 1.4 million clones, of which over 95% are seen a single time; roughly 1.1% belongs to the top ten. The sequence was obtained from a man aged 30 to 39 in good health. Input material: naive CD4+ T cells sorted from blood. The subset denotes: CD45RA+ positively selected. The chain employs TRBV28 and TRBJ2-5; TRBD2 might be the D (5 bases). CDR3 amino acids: CASSLSRAAQETQYF. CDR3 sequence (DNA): TGTGCCAGCAGTTTATCGAGGGCGGCTCAAGAGACCCAGTACTTC.